A single sample gave rise to the 21 T cell receptor beta chains below, sequenced in a study of CD8+ T cells in alopecia areata. Extraction and reverse transcription of RNA yielded cDNA as the sequencing template. The assay was immunoSEQ multiplex PCR, and TCRdb's table has in-frame clones only and misses some. This table holds hundreds of thousands of clones, 60% found once. Treatment indicated: oral pan-JAK inhibitor, 5-10 mg twice daily. The material sequenced was CD4+ T cells sorted from blood, taken at roughly week 52, from a patient treated with tofacitinib. Every receptor here comes from a human donor with alopecia areata.

The chain is built from TRBV6-6 and TRBJ2-1; D tentatively fits TRBD1 or TRBD2 (5 bases each). Germline V gives CDR1 MNHNY, CDR2 SVGAGI (reference sequence). V lost 10 bases, J lost 8 bases, and 18 bases lay in between. CDR3 length: 13 amino acids. This CDR3 is CATDEGSSYEQFF. CDR3 DNA sequence: TGTGCCACCGATGAGGGGAGTTCTTATGAGCAGTTCTTC.

The chain uses TRBV7-9 and TRBJ1-1; D not certain. The V end lost 3 bases, the J end lost 5 bases, and 7 bases lay between the germline ends. CDR1 SEHNR and CDR2 FQNEAQ come from the germline V gene (reference sequence). This CDR3 spans 12 amino acids. The CDR3 DNA sequence: TGTGCCAGCAGCTTCGGATGGACTGAAGCTTTCTTT. This gives the protein CASSFGWTEAFF.

The rearrangement uses TRBV7-9 and TRBJ2-6; 8 bases are a match to TRBD2. Germline values: CDR1 SEHNR, CDR2 FQNEAQ (reference sequence). This CDR3 comprises 17 residues. With V trimmed by 6 bases and J by 0 bases, 7 bases remained unmatched. The CDR3: CASRDLAGFSGANVLTF. In nucleotides, the CDR3 is TGTGCCAGCAGGGACCTAGCGGGTTTCTCTGGGGCCAACGTCCTGACTTTC.

V gene TRBV27 combines with J gene TRBJ1-1; the match to TRBD1 covers 10 bases. V shed 5 bases, J shed 3 bases, and the junction held 6 bases outside the gene matches. CDR1 and CDR2 (germline): MNHEY, SMNVEV (reference sequence). The CDR3 has 15 residues. The CDR3 loop reads CASSRLDRGYTEAFF. The CDR3 DNA is TGTGCCAGCAGTAGACTGGACAGGGGGTACACTGAAGCTTTCTTT.

The J gene is TRBJ2-1, the V gene TRBV30, with D unclear. This CDR3 is 15 amino acids long. V dropped 1 base and J dropped 0 bases, with 10 bases sitting between them. Looked up from germline, CDR1 is GTSNPN and CDR2 is SVGIG (reference sequence). The CDR3, as DNA: TGTGCCTGGAGTGGAACAGCGAGCTCCTACAATGAGCAGTTCTTC. This gives the protein CAWSGTASSYNEQFF.

Here the CDR3 DNA reads TGCAGCGTACGAGAGGGGATCTACGAGCAGTACTTC. Its protein product is CSVREGIYEQYF. The J gene is TRBJ2-7, the V gene TRBV29-1, with D perhaps being TRBD1 or TRBD2 (5 bases each). The CDR3 totals 12 residues. In germline, CDR1 is SQVTM, CDR2 ANQGSEA. The germline V and J ends were trimmed by 6 bases and 3 bases, with 12 bases remaining between them.

The gene calls are TRBV27 and TRBJ2-7, with a weak D call TRBD2 (5 bases). V was pared by 11 bases and J by 5 bases, with 16 bases between. The CDR3 sequence is 12 residues long. Germline lookup yields CDR1 MNHEY and CDR2 SMNVEV (reference sequence). CDR3 sequence (DNA): TGTGCCGGAGGACGGAGCCCAAACGAGCAGTACTTC. It yields the protein CAGGRSPNEQYF.

J is TRBJ1-2 and V is TRBV30; a weak D match, TRBD1 (5 bases). CDR1 is GTSNPN, CDR2 SVGIG, per germline (reference sequence). Deletions cut 2 bases from V and 4 bases from J, with 11 bases between. This CDR3 has 13 amino acids. As DNA, the CDR3 is TGTGCCTGGAGTCCCGGGACCGGCTATGGCTACACCTTC. Protein sequence: CAWSPGTGYGYTF.

This clone came up a few times. The V and J genes are TRBV5-4 and TRBJ2-2; D is possibly TRBD2 (5 bases). Trimming pared 4 bases from V and 3 bases from J, leaving 16 bases between. The CDR3 totals 16 residues. Germline V gene sequence: CDR1 SGHNT, CDR2 YYREEE (reference sequence). The CDR3 loop is CASSGGSTLDTGELFF. CDR3 DNA: TGTGCCAGCAGCGGAGGATCAACTTTAGACACCGGGGAGCTGTTTTTT.

The chain is built from TRBV5-5 and TRBJ2-5; the D call may be TRBD1 or TRBD2 (5 bases each). Trimming removed 1 base from V and 5 bases from J, with 12 bases in between. This CDR3 has 14 amino acids. From germline, CDR1 is SGHKS and CDR2 YYEKEE (reference sequence). CDR3 sequence: CASSLLGALETQYF. The DNA of the CDR3 is TGTGCCAGCAGCTTGCTCGGGGCTCTGGAGACCCAGTACTTC.

The chain couples TRBV10-3 to TRBJ2-5, with D possibly TRBD2 on 5 matching bases. Per germline, CDR1 ENHRY and CDR2 SYGVKD. Trimming left V 6 bases short and J 1 base short, with 15 bases between. CDR3 length: 15 amino acids. This CDR3 reads CAIRGSGGFQETQYF. The DNA of the CDR3 is TGTGCCATCAGAGGGTCCGGAGGATTCCAAGAGACCCAGTACTTC.

There are a few counts of this clone. J is TRBJ2-5 and V is TRBV4-1; TRBD2 matches at 14 bases. The germline V gene encodes CDR1 MGHRA and CDR2 YSYEKL. This CDR3 is built from 18 residues. Losses at the gene ends were 3 bases for V and 0 bases for J; bases not matched to a gene: 6. The CDR3 region is CASSHPPGLAGDQETQYF. The CDR3 coding sequence is TGCGCCAGCAGCCATCCCCCGGGACTAGCGGGGGACCAAGAGACCCAGTACTTC.

The table lists this clone with a count of one. The rearrangement joins TRBV4-1 to TRBJ1-2, with TRBD1 matching over 8 bases. Germline V lookup: CDR1 MGHRA, CDR2 YSYEKL. With 1 base clipped from V and 4 bases from J, the junction kept 14 bases outside the gene matches. The CDR3 extends over 18 amino acids. This CDR3 reads CASSQATSQGALGYGYTF. The CDR3 DNA reads TGCGCCAGCAGCCAAGCAACCTCGCAGGGGGCACTTGGCTATGGCTACACCTTC.

The chain combines TRBV7-9 with TRBJ2-3; 8 nucleotides agree with TRBD2. The CDR3 consists of 14 residues. The germline CDR1 and CDR2 sequences are SEHNR and FQNEAQ (reference sequence). The trim removed 7 bases at V and 10 bases at J, leaving 13 bases unmatched. As DNA, the CDR3 is TGTGCCAGCACCTCGAGGGGCGGGGGGCGTCCGCAGTATTTT. It is translated as CASTSRGGGRPQYF.

This clone showed up just a few times. The V and J genes are TRBV6-5 and TRBJ2-5; 9 nucleotides match TRBD1. The germline CDR1 and CDR2 sequences are MNHEY and SVGAGI. V shed 6 bases and J 5 bases; nucleotides not matched to a gene: 7. This CDR3 comprises 14 residues. CDR3 coding DNA: TGTGCCAGCAGGCGGACAGGGGCTCGGGAGACCCAGTACTTC. It is translated as CASRRTGARETQYF.

The CDR3 spells CASSGVRSMNTEAFF. In nucleotides, the CDR3 is TGTGCCAGTAGTGGGGTCAGGAGTATGAACACTGAAGCTTTCTTT. V and J are TRBV19 and TRBJ1-1, with D unresolved. Germline CDR1 and CDR2: LNHDA and SQIVND (reference sequence). V was trimmed by 5 bases and J by 0 bases, leaving 13 bases between them. There are 15 residues in the CDR3.

The chain is built from TRBV5-1 and TRBJ2-3, with D possibly being TRBD2 (5 bases). This CDR3 is built from 14 residues. V gave up 4 bases and J gave up 1 base, with 10 bases separating them. Germline-derived CDR1 and CDR2 are SGHRS and YFSETQ. The DNA for the CDR3 is TGCGCCAGCAGCCCGGTCGGGGGCACAGATACGCAGTATTTT. Protein: CASSPVGGTDTQYF.

The chain combines TRBV19 with TRBJ2-3, with TRBD2 matching 7 bases. This CDR3 comprises 14 residues. V lost 4 bases, J lost 4 bases, and 5 bases stayed unmatched. CDR1 and CDR2 (germline): LNHDA, SQIVND (reference sequence). CDR3 in amino acids: CASSSGGSSDTQYF. CDR3 DNA sequence: TGTGCCAGTAGTAGCGGGGGATCTTCAGATACGCAGTATTTT.

This clone was observed a handful of times. The V and J genes are TRBV4-2 and TRBJ2-7; 7 bases fit TRBD1. Trimming took 4 bases from V and 3 from J; bases not matched to a gene: 6. CDR1 is LGHNA and CDR2 is YNFKEQ in the germline V gene. The CDR3 has 14 residues. The CDR3 here is CASSLRQGHYEQYF. Here the CDR3 DNA reads TGTGCCAGCAGCCTCCGACAGGGCCACTACGAGCAGTACTTC.

In its sample, this clone was seen a few times. The chain is built from TRBV5-1 and TRBJ1-1; 8 nucleotides line up with TRBD1. The length of the CDR3 is 13 residues. Germline CDR1 SGHRS, CDR2 YFSETQ. J lost 3 bases, V lost 3 bases, and 1 base had no gene match. The CDR3, as DNA: TGCGCCAGCAGCTCGACAGGGGACACTGAAGCTTTCTTT. Its protein is CASSSTGDTEAFF.

This rearrangement joins TRBV5-4 to TRBJ2-5; weak D call: TRBD1 (5 bases). The length of the CDR3 is 14 residues. V lost 6 bases and J lost 2, with 14 bases in between. Germline V CDR1 and CDR2: SGHNT, YYREEE (reference sequence). The CDR3 loop is CASTSADTQETQYF. The CDR3 nucleotides read TGTGCCAGCACGTCGGCGGACACTCAAGAGACCCAGTACTTC.